The T cell receptor (beta chain) under discussion was sequenced for a study of T-cell memory formation after mild COVID-19 (TCRdb year 2021). For context, the study as a whole: TCR sequence clusters from the two donors were largely donor specific. The cohort was made up of two young adult volunteers, one female and one male, who were previously healthy. Longitudinal TCRalpha and TCRbeta repertoire sequencing tracked T-cell clones expanding and contracting after mild COVID-19 in a couple of donors.

What the research found in general, with its limitations: The study included only a couple of mild cases, and larger cohorts that include severe cases with pre-infection samples were judged to be necessary. The detection of some responding clones in pre-infection memory suggests that pre-existing cross-reactive memory T cells joined the SARS-CoV-2 response. Clones contracting from day 15 to 85 had balanced CD4/CD8 phenotypes, while a second wave expanding from day 15 to 37 was biased towards CD4+. Contracting CD4+ clones turned up mainly in the CM and EM memory subsets, whereas EMRA was where CD8+ clones were enriched. SARS-CoV-2 specificity was not confirmed for the second-wave clones peaking on day 37.

Clipping removes 4 bases from V and 8 bases from J, with 11 as the unmatched junction base count. The CDR3, from cysteine to phenylalanine, totals 15 residues. CDR3 DNA only is kept here, 45 bases in frame from base 1. The germline V gene provides CDR1 SGHTS and CDR2 YDEGEE. Of note for this clonotype: Its antigen remains undetermined. Base qualities are not provided; no much larger clone lies one nucleotide away.

Ficoll-Paque density gradient centrifugation was used to isolate PBMCs. Sequenced using an Illumina NovaSeq 6000. cDNA libraries for TCRalpha and TCRbeta were prepared by 5'RACE using constant-segment primers, with sample barcodes and unique molecular identifiers added. RNA was extracted from every sample with Trizol reagent. Library amplification was performed in two PCR steps, and a second sample barcode and Illumina TruSeq adapters were introduced in the second step. Sequencing of libraries was performed on an Illumina NovaSeq with 2 x 150 bp paired-end reads. In the original analysis: Demultiplexing of reads and collapsing into UMI-guided consensus sequences were performed with migec v1.2.7. Using mixcr v2.1.11, UMI consensuses were aligned to TRA and TRB V and J templates and then assembled into clonotypes. Expanded or contracted clonotypes were those called significant by both edgeR and NoisET, with noise models trained on biological replicates. For edgeR calls, a false discovery rate-adjusted p below 0.01 and a log2 fold-change threshold of 1 were applied. As an exploratory analysis of dynamics, PCA with hierarchical clustering was applied to max-normalized trajectories of the 1000 most abundant clonotypes. Each responding clone was given a CD4 or CD8 phenotype based on the CD4+ and CD8+ repertoires, which had been sequenced separately. TCRdb applied fastp at Q25 and MiXCR to the public reads, then kept only in-frame beta chains. Each CDR3 protein gets just one entry, which takes the most common genes and DNA from the rows behind it. The V and J calls and clone size are TCRdb's, not the authors'. This sample comprises around 300,000 distinct CDR3 sequences, over 7% of them detected only once. The top ten clonotypes cover less than 25% of the sample.

The TCR was taken from a man between 18 and 29 years old who had mild COVID-19 (a few samples of this study predate the infection). The sample titles of this study are shuffled in the database, so cell type and time point are left out; the donor was told from shared clones. The sample comprised PBMCs or a T cell subset sorted from them (not recorded which). This chain is built from TRBV5-8 and TRBJ2-1; TRBD1 aligns with 8 central bases. The CDR3 region has the sequence CASSKQGVEWDEQFF. At the DNA level, the sequence is TGTGCCAGCAGCAAACAGGGGGTTGAGTGGGATGAGCAGTTCTTC.